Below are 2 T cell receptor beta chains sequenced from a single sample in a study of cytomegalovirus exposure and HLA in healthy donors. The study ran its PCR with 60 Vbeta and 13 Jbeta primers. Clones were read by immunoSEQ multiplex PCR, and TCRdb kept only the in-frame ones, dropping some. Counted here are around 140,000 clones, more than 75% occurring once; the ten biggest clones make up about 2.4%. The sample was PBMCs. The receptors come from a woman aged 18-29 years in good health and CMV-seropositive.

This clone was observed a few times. The CDR3 here is CAWSRESYEQYF. In DNA form, the CDR3 reads TGTGCCTGGAGTAGGGAGAGCTACGAGCAGTACTTC. The chain carries TRBV30 and TRBJ2-7, with D possibly matching TRBD2 (5 bases). The length of the CDR3 is 12 residues. V lost 2 bases, J lost 3 bases, and 8 bases lay in between. CDR1 and CDR2 from the germline V gene are GTSNPN and SVGIG (reference sequence).

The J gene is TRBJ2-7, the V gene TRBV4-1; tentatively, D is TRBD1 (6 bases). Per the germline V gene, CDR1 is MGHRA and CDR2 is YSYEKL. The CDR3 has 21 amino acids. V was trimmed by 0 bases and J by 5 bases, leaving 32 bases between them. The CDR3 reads CASSQETPFPAKGQNHHEQYF. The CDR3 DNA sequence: TGCGCCAGCAGCCAAGAGACCCCCTTCCCGGCAAAAGGACAGAACCACCACGAGCAGTACTTC.